The sequence of this T cell receptor beta chain was determined in a study of CD8 T cells in ankylosing spondylitis. The table lists this clonotype with a few counts. No antigen is known for it. TCRdb re-called the 5' RACE reads through MiXCR, storing one row per CDR3 protein. The sample lists 150,000 or so distinct CDR3 sequences, 11% occurring once. Looked up from germline, CDR1 is SGHRS and CDR2 is YFSETQ. There are 14 residues in the CDR3. The V end lost 4 bases, the J end lost 0 bases, and 10 bases lay between the germline ends. Whole-study findings and limits: Reports say disease-linked clones showed up significantly more in matched ankylosing spondylitis synovial fluid. Among TCR beta sequences, a motif of fewer than 10 highly homologous variants appeared characteristic of ankylosing spondylitis blood. Some of these motif variants have turned up before, in reports on reactive arthritis synovial fluid and blood.

Material for sequencing was blood, either unsorted or a sorted T cell fraction (not recorded which). The chain couples TRBV5-1 to TRBJ1-1; D is ambiguous. This TCR was recovered from a male donor with ankylosing spondylitis or in good health (not recorded which). The CDR3 sequence: CASSPGSVNTEAFF. The CDR3 region has the DNA TGCGCCAGCAGCCCCGGTAGCGTGAACACTGAAGCTTTCTTT.